Following are 16 T cell receptor beta chains from one sample sequenced in a study of blood T cell repertoires in COVID-19. TCRdb's table, derived via immunoSEQ multiplex PCR, lists solely in-frame clones and lacks some. The sample holds over 20,000 clones, 80% to 90% seen once. The sequencing sample was made of peripheral blood. These receptors all come from a man between 65 and 80 years old with acute or convalescent COVID-19.

The chain carries TRBV20-1 and TRBJ2-7; TRBD2 might be the D (5 bases). The CDR3 sequence is 13 residues long. V lost 3 bases and J lost 5, with 14 bases in between. Germline V CDR1 and CDR2: DFQATT, SNEGSKA (reference sequence). The CDR3 sequence: CSASSGLLNEQYF. The CDR3 DNA follows: TGCAGTGCTAGTTCTGGACTTCTTAACGAGCAGTACTTC.

This rearrangement joins TRBV6-5 to TRBJ2-7; D is perhaps TRBD1 (5 bases). V was clipped by 8 bases and J by 0 bases, with 11 bases between them. This CDR3 has 13 residues. CDR1 MNHEY and CDR2 SVGAGI come from the germline V gene. The CDR3 bases are TGTGCCAGCCTGACAGCGAACTCCTACGAGCAGTACTTC. It encodes CASLTANSYEQYF.

V gene TRBV27 combines with J gene TRBJ1-1; unclear D gene. CDR1 and CDR2 (germline): MNHEY, SMNVEV (reference sequence). The CDR3 runs to 14 residues. Trimming took 3 bases from V and 3 from J, leaving 11 bases between them. CDR3 nucleotide sequence: TGTGCCAGCAGTTTGGAGGGCCCCCACACTGAAGCTTTCTTT. Its protein product is CASSLEGPHTEAFF.

This clone was counted a few times. The J gene is TRBJ1-1, the V gene TRBV13; TRBD1 matches at 9 bases. V lost 3 bases, J lost 4 bases, and 9 bases stayed unmatched. The CDR3 is made up of 16 amino acids. Germline V lookup: CDR1 PRHDT, CDR2 FYEKMQ (reference sequence). The CDR3 sequence: CASSFRTRQGGTEAFF. The CDR3, as DNA: TGTGCCAGCAGCTTTCGTACTAGACAGGGGGGCACTGAAGCTTTCTTT.

The chain employs TRBV3-1 (or the pseudogene TRBV3-2) and TRBJ1-2; a possible D gene is TRBD1 (5 bases). The germline V and J ends were trimmed by 1 base and 3 bases, with 18 bases remaining between them. The CDR3 spans 17 residues. Germline values: CDR1 LGHDT, CDR2 YNNKEL (reference sequence). The CDR3 coding sequence is TGTGCCAGCAGCCAAGGGTTCGCACAGGCTTTTCACTATGGCTACACCTTC. It yields the protein CASSQGFAQAFHYGYTF.

CDR3 in amino acids: CASGQGNGLPLHF. CDR3 in DNA: TGTGCCAGCGGGCAGGGAAACGGTCTACCCCTCCACTTT. The gene calls are TRBV5-4 and TRBJ1-6, with D possibly TRBD1 on 5 matching bases. V gave up 7 bases and J gave up 12 bases, with 17 bases separating them. Germline values: CDR1 SGHNT, CDR2 YYREEE (reference sequence). CDR3 length equals 13 residues.

The chain has TRBV6-5 and TRBJ2-1, with unresolved D. Looked up from germline, CDR1 is MNHEY and CDR2 is SVGAGI. The V end lost 5 bases, the J end lost 10 bases, and 9 bases lay between the germline ends. The CDR3 length is 11 residues. This CDR3 is CASSPFREQFF. The CDR3 region has the DNA TGTGCCAGCAGTCCTTTTCGGGAGCAGTTCTTC.

This clone showed up just once. This sequence joins TRBV28 and TRBJ2-3, with TRBD2 matching 15 bases. This CDR3 is built from 16 residues. V shed 4 bases, J shed 5 bases, and the junction held 4 bases outside the gene matches. Germline V gives CDR1 MDHEN, CDR2 SYDVKM. In DNA form, the CDR3 reads TGTGCCAGCAGTTCGGGGACTAGCGGGGGGCGAGATACGCAGTATTTT. Residues: CASSSGTSGGRDTQYF.

J is TRBJ2-7 and V is TRBV11-2; 12 positions agree with TRBD2. V lost 2 bases, J lost 5 bases, and 13 bases stayed unmatched. Germline V gene sequence: CDR1 SGHAT, CDR2 FQNNGV. The length of the CDR3 is 18 residues. CDR3 sequence: CASSLSRTSGTRLDEQYF. DNA for the CDR3: TGTGCCAGCAGCTTATCAAGGACTAGCGGGACCCGTCTTGACGAGCAGTACTTC.

This clone was picked up one time. V and J are TRBV19 and TRBJ2-5; no clear D gene. The CDR3 runs 17 residues. Germline CDR1 and CDR2: LNHDA and SQIVND (reference sequence). V was clipped by 0 bases and J by 5 bases, with 19 bases between them. CDR3 sequence reads: CASSIDRSSPPLETQYF. CDR3 nucleotides: TGTGCCAGTAGTATAGATCGGAGCTCCCCACCCCTGGAGACCCAGTACTTC.

The rearrangement joins TRBV11-2 to TRBJ1-1; D might be TRBD1 (5 bases). Germline CDR1 SGHAT, CDR2 FQNNGV. V lost 1 base and J lost 0, with 9 bases in between. This CDR3 comprises 15 residues. The CDR3 sequence: CASSLVMGLNTEAFF. The CDR3 nucleotides are TGTGCCAGCAGCTTAGTGATGGGGCTGAACACTGAAGCTTTCTTT.

This chain connects TRBV4-2 to TRBJ1-4; 8 nucleotides align to TRBD1. The V gene end was trimmed by 4 bases and the J gene end by 2 bases; junction bases not matched to a gene: 6. CDR1 is LGHNA, CDR2 YNFKEQ, per germline. The CDR3 contains 16 residues. Here the CDR3 reads CASSRSTGDTNEKLFF. CDR3 DNA sequence: TGTGCCAGCAGCCGATCGACAGGGGACACTAATGAAAAACTGTTTTTT.

The count of this clone is one. The V call is TRBV5-1, the J call TRBJ1-1; 9 bases are a match to TRBD1. This CDR3 is 14 amino acids long. The germline gives CDR1 SGHRS, CDR2 YFSETQ. Trimming took 7 bases from V and 3 from J; bases not matched to a gene: 7. The CDR3 here is CASGTGGADTEAFF. CDR3 DNA: TGCGCCAGCGGTACAGGGGGCGCGGACACTGAAGCTTTCTTT.

The chain is built from TRBV5-6 and TRBJ2-3; 8 nucleotides align to TRBD2. Germline V gives CDR1 SGHDT, CDR2 YYEEEE. The V segment lost 0 bases and the J segment 4 bases; nucleotides outside the gene matches: 7. The CDR3 is 16 residues long. CDR3 DNA sequence: TGTGCCAGCAGCTTGGGGCTGGGGACTAGGGCAGATACGCAGTATTTT. Translated: CASSLGLGTRADTQYF.

The chain is built from TRBV5-1 and TRBJ2-3; 9 nucleotides line up with TRBD1. Per the germline V gene, CDR1 is SGHRS and CDR2 is YFSETQ. Trimming removed 3 bases from V and 0 bases from J; junction bases left unmatched: 8. The CDR3 sequence is 17 residues long. CDR3 in DNA: TGCGCCAGCAGCTCACTGAGACAGGGGGGGAGCACAGATACGCAGTATTTT. Its protein is CASSSLRQGGSTDTQYF.

The chain joins TRBV19 to TRBJ2-7; tentatively, D is TRBD2 (6 bases). CDR3 length: 14 amino acids. V was cut by 3 bases and J by 6 bases, with 15 bases left in between. The V gene's germline CDR1 is LNHDA and CDR2 SQIVND (reference sequence). CDR3 DNA: TGTGCCAGTAGTATCGGAGGGAGCGGGTTCGAGCAGTACTTC. This codes for CASSIGGSGFEQYF.